A single sample gave rise to the 2 T cell receptor beta chains below, sequenced in a study of cytomegalovirus exposure and HLA in healthy donors. Use of 60 Vbeta and 13 Jbeta primers characterized the PCR. The repertoire was sequenced with immunoSEQ multiplex PCR; TCRdb's copy has only in-frame clones and lacks some. The table shows over 150,000 clones, with roughly 80% occurring only once. Material for sequencing was PBMCs. These receptors were obtained from a male donor in good health and CMV-seronegative.

The chain uses TRBV5-8 and TRBJ2-4, with D possibly TRBD2 on 5 matching bases. V shed 4 bases and J shed 8 bases, with 19 bases lying between them. CDR3 length: 15 residues. In germline, CDR1 is SGHTS, CDR2 YDEGEE. In DNA, the CDR3 is TGTGCCAGCAGCCGGACCGGGATCAGTTTTGACATTCAGTACTTC. Its protein is CASSRTGISFDIQYF. Full variable domain (remainder filled in from reference TRBV5-8 and TRBJ2-4): EAGVTQSPTHLIKTRGQQATLRCSPISGHTSVYWYQQALGLGLQFLLWYDEGEERNRGNFPPRFSGRQFPNYSSELNVNALELEDSALYLCASSRTGISFDIQYFGAGTRLSVL.

J is TRBJ2-7 and V is TRBV7-9; D is possibly TRBD2 (7 bases). The CDR3 has 16 amino acids. With 1 base removed from V and 0 bases from J, the gap between germline ends came to 13 bases. CDR1 SEHNR and CDR2 FQNEAQ come from the germline V gene (reference sequence). CDR3 DNA: TGTGCCAGCAGCTTAGTGAGCGGGACAAGCTCCTACGAGCAGTACTTC. As protein: CASSLVSGTSSYEQYF.